The rows below give T cell receptor beta chains drawn from one sample of a study of regulatory T cells in long-lasting Graves disease. Using its own MiXCR run on the multiplex PCR reads, TCRdb lists one record per CDR3 protein. The data hold hundreds of thousands of distinct CDR3 sequences, with approximately 15% observed a single time. This same sample was also taken into another study, of T cells in Graves' hyperthyroidism and ophthalmopathy.

This specimen was peripheral blood mononuclear cells (PBMCs), taken at new diagnosis, from a patient treated with antithyroid drugs. These receptor sequences come from a man in his forties with Graves disease. CDR3s include the opening cysteine and the closing phenylalanine or tryptophan. The order of the fields is V gene, J gene, CDR3 protein.

V gene: TRBV27; J gene: .; CDR3 protein: CASSTWGTETQYF
V gene: TRBV7-2; J gene: TRBJ1-6; CDR3 protein: CASSLGESNSPLHF
V gene: TRBV18; J gene: TRBJ2-1; CDR3 protein: CASTPTSGGADEQFF
V gene: TRBV6-2/TRBV6-3; J gene: TRBJ2-7; CDR3 protein: CASRTTGDYEQYF
V gene: TRBV20-1; J gene: TRBJ1-5; CDR3 protein: CSAIDNQPQHF
V gene: TRBV18; J gene: TRBJ2-1; CDR3 protein: CASSDDRLGRQFF
V gene: TRBV6-1; J gene: TRBJ1-5; CDR3 protein: CASSPLGNGNQPQHF
V gene: TRBV6-1; J gene: TRBJ1-5; CDR3 protein: CASSPYGGLGNQPQHF
V gene: TRBV24-1; J gene: TRBJ1-2; CDR3 protein: CATSDRRGDGYTF
V gene: TRBV27; J gene: TRBJ2-3; CDR3 protein: CASSLASGWAADTQYF
V gene: TRBV7-2; J gene: TRBJ2-7; CDR3 protein: CASSFTDRGYEQYF
V gene: TRBV4-1; J gene: TRBJ2-6; CDR3 protein: CASSPARAGANVLTF
V gene: TRBV7-2; J gene: TRBJ1-6; CDR3 protein: CASSLGPILQDGGSSYNPPLHF
V gene: TRBV2; J gene: TRBJ2-1; CDR3 protein: CASERSEQFF
V gene: TRBV7-3; J gene: TRBJ2-2; CDR3 protein: CASSLIPGRGRRTGELFF
V gene: TRBV10-3; J gene: TRBJ2-3; CDR3 protein: CATSGVFTDTQYF
V gene: TRBV5-1; J gene: TRBJ2-7; CDR3 protein: CASSLYSTYEQYF
V gene: TRBV4-3; J gene: TRBJ2-2; CDR3 protein: CASSRDLGQTGELFF
V gene: TRBV5-6; J gene: TRBJ1-2; CDR3 protein: CASSAPGQGNGYTF
V gene: TRBV6-2/TRBV6-3; J gene: TRBJ2-1; CDR3 protein: CASSEIGTYNEQFF
V gene: TRBV7-2; J gene: TRBJ2-4; CDR3 protein: CASSPRGGGYIQYF
V gene: TRBV18; J gene: TRBJ2-7; CDR3 protein: CASSPTDPAYEQYF
V gene: TRBV6-2/TRBV6-3; J gene: TRBJ2-1; CDR3 protein: CASSHPGGGADNEQFF
V gene: TRBV2; J gene: TRBJ2-3; CDR3 protein: CAIDVDYPLTDTQYF
V gene: TRBV20-1; J gene: TRBJ2-1; CDR3 protein: CSASSGGNEQFF
V gene: TRBV18; J gene: TRBJ1-3; CDR3 protein: CASSPRSLSGNTIYF
V gene: TRBV7-2; J gene: TRBJ2-7; CDR3 protein: CASSLYSLSYEQYF
V gene: TRBV12-3/TRBV12-4; J gene: TRBJ1-5; CDR3 protein: CTSSLDRHNQPQHF